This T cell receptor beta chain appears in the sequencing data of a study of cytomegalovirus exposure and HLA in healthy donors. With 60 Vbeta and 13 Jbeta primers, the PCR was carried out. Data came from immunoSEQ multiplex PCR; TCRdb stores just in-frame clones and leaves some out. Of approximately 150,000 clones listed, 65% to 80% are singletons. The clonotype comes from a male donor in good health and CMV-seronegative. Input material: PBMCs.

For the CDR3, the DNA is TGTGCCAGTACAGGGTCTCGTCAGCCCCAGCATTTT. Its protein product is CASTGSRQPQHF. The chain joins TRBV19 to TRBJ1-5; D may be TRBD1 (5 bases). Between the trimmed V and J ends, which lost 7 bases and 6 bases, there was a span of 10 bases. The CDR3 spans 12 residues. Germline V CDR1 and CDR2: LNHDA, SQIVND (reference sequence). The full variable domain, its missing parts supplied by reference TRBV19 and TRBJ1-5, is DGGITQSPKYLFRKEGQNVTLSCEQNLNHDAMYWYRQDPGQGLRLIYYSQIVNDFQKGDIAEGYSVSREKKESFPLTVTSAQKNPTAFYLCASTGSRQPQHFGDGTRLSIL.